Below, 2 T cell receptor beta chains from the same sample are listed, as sequenced in a study of CD8 T cells in ankylosing spondylitis. TCRdb used MiXCR to reprocess the 5' RACE reads, holding one entry per CDR3 protein. This sample has 200,000 or so distinct CDR3 sequences; approximately 18% occur once, and the top ten carry around 4%. Sequenced sample: blood, either unsorted or a sorted T cell fraction (not recorded which). These receptors all come from a male donor between 5 and 29 years old with ankylosing spondylitis or in good health (not recorded which).

This clonotype was recorded at least ten times. V usage is TRBV30 and J usage is TRBJ2-1; D is possibly TRBD2 (5 bases). V dropped 5 bases and J dropped 10 bases, with 15 bases sitting between them. Germline CDR1 and CDR2: GTSNPN and SVGIG (reference sequence). The CDR3 has 12 amino acids. CDR3 sequence reads: CAWARATTEQFF. As DNA, the CDR3 is TGTGCCTGGGCGCGGGCCACGACGGAGCAGTTCTTC.

This clonotype showed up many times. This chain uses TRBV29-1 with TRBJ2-1, with 8 nucleotides matching TRBD1. Per germline, CDR1 SQVTM and CDR2 ANQGSEA. The CDR3 extends over 14 amino acids. V gave up 7 bases and J gave up 7 bases; unmatched junction bases: 12. The CDR3 region has the DNA TGCAGCGCCGACTCCGGGACAGGAGGAAATGAGCAGTTCTTC. Translating it yields CSADSGTGGNEQFF.